This entry is about one TCR beta chain. These data are taken from a study of blood T cell repertoires in COVID-19. Study in general: PBMCs, B-cell-depleted T cells, or T cells were the source of the cDNA or gDNA that made up the material.

This CDR3 has 13 amino acids. Between the trimmed V and J ends, which lost 0 bases and 4 bases, there was a span of 9 bases. Germline CDR1 GTSNPN, CDR2 SVGIG (reference sequence). Method: immunoSEQ multiplex PCR; TCRdb's copy keeps in-frame clones and lacks some. The table records 160,000 or so clones, around nine tenths of them present only once. Specimen: peripheral blood. The TCR comes from a woman aged 70-85 years with acute or convalescent COVID-19. This chain uses TRBV30 with TRBJ2-5; a possible D gene is TRBD1 (5 bases). The CDR3 loop is CAWSVGQAETQYF. The CDR3 nucleotides are TGTGCCTGGAGTGTCGGACAAGCAGAGACCCAGTACTTC.